This TCR beta chain was recovered during a study of post-analysis software for immune sequencing data. Study details: Relapsing-remitting, secondary progressive and progressive-relapsing forms made up the multiple sclerosis disease courses. Study results and caveats: Controls showed significantly higher normalized Chao1 diversity than did multiple sclerosis patients. Co-batched samples clustered tightly together by F measure. Roughly five TRBV segments were significantly more frequent in patients than in controls. TRBV5-6, TRBV5-1 and TRBV20-1 were among these segments.

Built from TCR beta cDNA, the libraries had unique molecular identifiers in them. There were roughly 0.95 to 10 million T cells, and 480,000 or so cDNA molecules came from them. From the PCR reads, TCRdb called clonotypes with MiXCR, one entry per CDR3 protein. The table has about 770,000 distinct CDR3 sequences, 40% to 55% seen once. About this clonotype: Its antigen is still unknown.

J gave up 5 bases and V 6 bases, and 8 bases lay outside the gene matches. The CDR3 is made up of 14 amino acids. Germline V CDR1 and CDR2: MNHEY, SVGAGI. The chain recombines TRBV6-5 with TRBJ2-5, with 8 bases lining up with TRBD1. Source material: blood. This receptor was identified in a girl between 5 and 17 years old with multiple sclerosis. This CDR3 is CASRGWQGAETQYF. CDR3 in DNA: TGTGCCAGCAGGGGGTGGCAGGGGGCTGAGACCCAGTACTTC.